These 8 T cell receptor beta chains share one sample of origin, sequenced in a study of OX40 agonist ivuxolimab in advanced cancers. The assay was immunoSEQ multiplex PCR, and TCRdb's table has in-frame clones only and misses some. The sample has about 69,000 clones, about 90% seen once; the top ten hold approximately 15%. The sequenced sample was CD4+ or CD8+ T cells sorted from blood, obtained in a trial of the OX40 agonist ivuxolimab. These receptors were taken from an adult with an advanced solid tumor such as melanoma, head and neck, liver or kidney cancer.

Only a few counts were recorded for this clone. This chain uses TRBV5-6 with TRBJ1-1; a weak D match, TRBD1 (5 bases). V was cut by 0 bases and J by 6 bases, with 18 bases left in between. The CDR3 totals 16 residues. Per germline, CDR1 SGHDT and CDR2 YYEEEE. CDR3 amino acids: CASSLVFQGSRPEAFF. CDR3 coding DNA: TGTGCCAGCAGCTTGGTGTTCCAGGGTTCTAGGCCTGAAGCTTTCTTT.

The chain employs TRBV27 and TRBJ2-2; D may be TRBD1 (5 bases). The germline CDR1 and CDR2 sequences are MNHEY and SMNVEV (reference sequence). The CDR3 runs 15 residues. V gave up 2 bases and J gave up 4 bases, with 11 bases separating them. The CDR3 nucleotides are TGTGCCAGCAGTTTAGCAGGGTCGGGCACCGGGGAGCTGTTTTTT. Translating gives CASSLAGSGTGELFF.

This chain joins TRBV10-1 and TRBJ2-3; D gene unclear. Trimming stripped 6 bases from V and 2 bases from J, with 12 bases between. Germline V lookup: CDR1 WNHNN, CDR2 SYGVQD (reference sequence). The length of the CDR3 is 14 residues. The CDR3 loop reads CASSLGEYTDTQYF. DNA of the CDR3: TGCGCCAGCAGCCTCGGAGAATACACAGATACGCAGTATTTT.

DNA for the CDR3: TGTGCCAGCTCAGAGACAGGGGACGAAAAACTGTTTTTT. Its translation is CASSETGDEKLFF. This chain uses TRBV18 with TRBJ1-4; 8 bases match TRBD1. The V segment lost 5 bases and the J segment 8 bases; nucleotides outside the gene matches: 4. The length of the CDR3 is 13 residues. The germline V gene has CDR1 KGHSH and CDR2 LQKENI.

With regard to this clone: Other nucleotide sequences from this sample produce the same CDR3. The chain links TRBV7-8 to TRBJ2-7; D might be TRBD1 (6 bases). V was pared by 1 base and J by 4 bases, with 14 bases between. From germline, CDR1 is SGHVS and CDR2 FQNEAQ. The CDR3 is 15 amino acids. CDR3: CASSLVSGGDYEQYF. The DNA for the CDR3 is TGTGCCAGCAGCTTAGTATCTGGGGGCGATTACGAGCAGTACTTC. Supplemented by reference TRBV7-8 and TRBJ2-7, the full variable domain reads GAGVSQSPRYKVAKRGQDVALRCDPISGHVSLFWYQQALGQGPEFLTYFQNEAQLDKSGLPSDRFFAERPEGSVSTLKIQRTQQEDSAVYLCASSLVSGGDYEQYFGPGTRLTVT.

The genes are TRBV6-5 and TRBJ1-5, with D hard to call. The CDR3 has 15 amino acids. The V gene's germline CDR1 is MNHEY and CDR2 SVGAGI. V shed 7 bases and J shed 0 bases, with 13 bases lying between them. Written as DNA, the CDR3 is TGTGCCAGCAACACTGGGTATGGTAGCAATCAGCCCCAGCATTTT. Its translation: CASNTGYGSNQPQHF.

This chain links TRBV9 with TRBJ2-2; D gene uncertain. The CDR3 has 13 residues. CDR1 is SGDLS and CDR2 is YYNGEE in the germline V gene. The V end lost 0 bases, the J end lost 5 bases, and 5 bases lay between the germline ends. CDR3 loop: CASSVGGTGELFF. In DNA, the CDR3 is TGTGCCAGCAGCGTAGGGGGAACCGGGGAGCTGTTTTTT.

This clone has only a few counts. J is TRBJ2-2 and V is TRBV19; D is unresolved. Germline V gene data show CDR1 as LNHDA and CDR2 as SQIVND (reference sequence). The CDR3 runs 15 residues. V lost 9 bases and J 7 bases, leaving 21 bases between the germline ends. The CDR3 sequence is CASGLFQTRDGELFF. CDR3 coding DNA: TGTGCCAGCGGATTATTCCAGACCAGAGACGGGGAGCTGTTTTTT.